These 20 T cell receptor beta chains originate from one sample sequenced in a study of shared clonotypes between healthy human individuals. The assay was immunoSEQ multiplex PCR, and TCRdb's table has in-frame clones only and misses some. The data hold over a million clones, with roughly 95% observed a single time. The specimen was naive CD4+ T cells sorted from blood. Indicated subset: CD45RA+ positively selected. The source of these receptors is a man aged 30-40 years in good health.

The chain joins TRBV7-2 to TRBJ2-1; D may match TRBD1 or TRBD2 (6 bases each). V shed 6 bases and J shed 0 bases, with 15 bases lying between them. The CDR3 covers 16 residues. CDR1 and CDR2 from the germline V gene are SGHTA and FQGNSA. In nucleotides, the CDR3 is TGTGCCAGCAGTTCACCCGGGGGCCTCTCCTACAATGAGCAGTTCTTC. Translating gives CASSSPGGLSYNEQFF.

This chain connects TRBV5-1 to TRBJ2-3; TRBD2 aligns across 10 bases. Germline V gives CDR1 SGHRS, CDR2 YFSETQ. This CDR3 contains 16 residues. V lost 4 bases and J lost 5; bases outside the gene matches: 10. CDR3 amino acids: CASSRAASGRVDTQYF. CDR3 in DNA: TGCGCCAGCAGCCGAGCCGCTAGCGGGAGAGTAGATACGCAGTATTTT.

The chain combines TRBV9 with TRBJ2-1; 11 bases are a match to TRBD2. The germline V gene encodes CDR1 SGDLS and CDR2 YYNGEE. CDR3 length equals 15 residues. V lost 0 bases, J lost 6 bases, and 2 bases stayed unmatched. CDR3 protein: CASSVVLAGGNEQFF. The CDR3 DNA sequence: TGTGCCAGCAGCGTAGTGCTAGCGGGAGGCAATGAGCAGTTCTTC.

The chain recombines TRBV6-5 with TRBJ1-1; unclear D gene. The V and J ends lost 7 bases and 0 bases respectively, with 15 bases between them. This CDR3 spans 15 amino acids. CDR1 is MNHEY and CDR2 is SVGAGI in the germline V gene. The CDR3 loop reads CASITAGNLNTEAFF. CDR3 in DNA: TGTGCCAGCATAACGGCAGGAAATTTGAACACTGAAGCTTTCTTT.

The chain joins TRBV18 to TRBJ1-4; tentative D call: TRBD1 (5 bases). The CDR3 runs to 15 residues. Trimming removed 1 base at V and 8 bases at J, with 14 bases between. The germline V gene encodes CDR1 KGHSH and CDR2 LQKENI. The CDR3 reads CASSPLGTIEEKLFF. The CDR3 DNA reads TGTGCCAGCTCACCACTGGGGACGATAGAGGAAAAACTGTTTTTT.

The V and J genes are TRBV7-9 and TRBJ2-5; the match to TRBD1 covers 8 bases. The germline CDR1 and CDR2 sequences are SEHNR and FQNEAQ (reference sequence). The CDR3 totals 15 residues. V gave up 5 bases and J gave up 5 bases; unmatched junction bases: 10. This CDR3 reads CASSPGQGQGETQYF. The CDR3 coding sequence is TGTGCCAGCAGCCCCGGACAGGGCCAGGGGGAGACCCAGTACTTC.

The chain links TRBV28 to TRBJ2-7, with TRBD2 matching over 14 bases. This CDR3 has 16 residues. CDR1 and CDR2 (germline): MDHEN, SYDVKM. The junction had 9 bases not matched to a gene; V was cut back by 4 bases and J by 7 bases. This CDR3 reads CASSYPTGTSGSEQYF. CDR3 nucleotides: TGTGCCAGCAGTTACCCGACCGGGACTAGCGGGAGTGAGCAGTACTTC.

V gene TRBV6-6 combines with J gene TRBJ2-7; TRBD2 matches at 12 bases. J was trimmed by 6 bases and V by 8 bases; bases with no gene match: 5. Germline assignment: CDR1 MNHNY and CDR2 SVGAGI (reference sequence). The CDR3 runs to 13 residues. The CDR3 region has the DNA TGTGCCAGCTGCAGACTAGCGGGAGCCGAGCAGTACTTC. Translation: CASCRLAGAEQYF.

The CDR3: CASSEGASNTGELFF. The CDR3 DNA reads TGTGCCAGCAGCGAGGGAGCCTCGAACACCGGGGAGCTGTTTTTT. The chain is built from TRBV9 and TRBJ2-2, with D possibly being TRBD2 (5 bases). The CDR3 sequence is 15 residues long. V lost 3 bases to trimming and J lost 0 bases, with 9 bases between them. CDR1 is SGDLS, CDR2 YYNGEE, per germline.

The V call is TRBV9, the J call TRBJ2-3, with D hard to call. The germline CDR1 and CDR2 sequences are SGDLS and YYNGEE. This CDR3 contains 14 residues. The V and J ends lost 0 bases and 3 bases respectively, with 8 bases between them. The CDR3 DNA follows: TGTGCCAGCAGCGTAGCTGCCCCGACAGATACGCAGTATTTT. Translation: CASSVAAPTDTQYF.

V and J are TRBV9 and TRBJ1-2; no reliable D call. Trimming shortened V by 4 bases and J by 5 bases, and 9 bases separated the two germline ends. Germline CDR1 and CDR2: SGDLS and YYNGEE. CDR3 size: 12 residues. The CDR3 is CASSSQGYGYTF. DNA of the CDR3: TGTGCCAGCAGCAGTCAAGGATATGGCTACACCTTC.

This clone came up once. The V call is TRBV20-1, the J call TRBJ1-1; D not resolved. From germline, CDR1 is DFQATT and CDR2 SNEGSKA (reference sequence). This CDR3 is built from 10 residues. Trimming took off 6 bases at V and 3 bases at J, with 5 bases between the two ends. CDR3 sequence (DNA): TGCAGTGCGATTCACACTGAAGCTTTCTTT. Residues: CSAIHTEAFF.

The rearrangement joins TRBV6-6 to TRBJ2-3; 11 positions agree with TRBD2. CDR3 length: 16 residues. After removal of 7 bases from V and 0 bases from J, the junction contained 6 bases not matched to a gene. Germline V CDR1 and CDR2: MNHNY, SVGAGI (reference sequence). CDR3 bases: TGTGCCAGCAATGTACTAGCGGGAGTGAGCACAGATACGCAGTATTTT. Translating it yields CASNVLAGVSTDTQYF.

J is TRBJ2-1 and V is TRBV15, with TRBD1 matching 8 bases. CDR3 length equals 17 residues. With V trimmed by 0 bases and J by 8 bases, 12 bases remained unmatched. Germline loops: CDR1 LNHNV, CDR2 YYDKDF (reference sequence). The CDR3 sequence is CATSRDGWAGGPDEQFF. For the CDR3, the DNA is TGTGCCACCAGCAGAGATGGTTGGGCAGGGGGCCCGGATGAGCAGTTCTTC.

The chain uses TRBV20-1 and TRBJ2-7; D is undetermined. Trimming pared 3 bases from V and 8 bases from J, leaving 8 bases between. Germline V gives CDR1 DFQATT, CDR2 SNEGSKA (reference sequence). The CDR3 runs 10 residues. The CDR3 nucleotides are TGCAGTGCTAGGGTGTCCCAGCAGTACTTC. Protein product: CSARVSQQYF.

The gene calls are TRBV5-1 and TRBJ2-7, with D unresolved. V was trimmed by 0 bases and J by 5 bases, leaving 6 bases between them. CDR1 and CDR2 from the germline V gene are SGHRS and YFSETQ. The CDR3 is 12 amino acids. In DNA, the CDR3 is TGCGCCAGCAGCTTGGGGACGGACGAGCAGTACTTC. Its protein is CASSLGTDEQYF.

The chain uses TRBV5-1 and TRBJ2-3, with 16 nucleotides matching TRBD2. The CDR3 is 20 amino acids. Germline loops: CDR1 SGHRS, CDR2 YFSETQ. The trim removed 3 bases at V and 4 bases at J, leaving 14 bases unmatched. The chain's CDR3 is CASSSGFGTSGRARADTQYF. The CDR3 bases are TGCGCCAGCAGCTCAGGTTTCGGGACTAGCGGGAGGGCGAGGGCAGATACGCAGTATTTT.

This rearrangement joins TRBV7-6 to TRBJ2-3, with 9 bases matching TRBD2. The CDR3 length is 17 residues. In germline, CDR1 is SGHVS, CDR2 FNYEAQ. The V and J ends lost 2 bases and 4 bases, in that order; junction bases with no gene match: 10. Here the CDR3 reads CASSLISSGISADTQYF. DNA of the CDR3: TGTGCCAGCAGCTTAATTTCTAGCGGGATCTCAGCAGATACGCAGTATTTT. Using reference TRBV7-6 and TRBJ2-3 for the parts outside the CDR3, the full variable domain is GAGVSQSPRYKVTKRGQDVALRCDPISGHVSLYWYRQALGQGPEFLTYFNYEAQQDKSGLPNDRFSAERPEGSISTLTIQRTEQRDSAMYRCASSLISSGISADTQYFGPGTRLTVL.

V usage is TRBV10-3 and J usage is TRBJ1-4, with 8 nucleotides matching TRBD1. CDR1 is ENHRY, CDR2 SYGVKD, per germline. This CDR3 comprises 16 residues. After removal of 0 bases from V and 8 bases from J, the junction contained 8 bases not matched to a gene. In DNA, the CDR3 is TGTGCCATCAGTGAGTCGGGGACAGGTCTCGGAGAAAAACTGTTTTTT. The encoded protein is CAISESGTGLGEKLFF.

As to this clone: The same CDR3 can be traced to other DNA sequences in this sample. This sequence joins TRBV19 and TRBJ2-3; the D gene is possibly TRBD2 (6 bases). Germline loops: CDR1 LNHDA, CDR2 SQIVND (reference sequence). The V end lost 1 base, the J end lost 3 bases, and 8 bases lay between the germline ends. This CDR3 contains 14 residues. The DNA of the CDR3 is TGTGCCAGTAGTATAGGGGGAGGTACAGATACGCAGTATTTT. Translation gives CASSIGGGTDTQYF.